In its sample, the clone carrying this T cell receptor (beta chain) was seen many times. This record belongs to a study of Graves' ophthalmopathy and Graves' hyperthyroidism. Transcripts of RNA were the source for amplifying TCR beta CDR3 regions. First-round RT-PCR with HTBI primers preceded a second-round multiplex PCR. TCRdb redid the calling of the multiplex PCR reads with MiXCR, one entry per CDR3 protein. The sample has 600,000 to 700,000 distinct CDR3 sequences, about 41% seen once. Between the trimmed V and J ends, which lost 9 bases and 7 bases, there was a span of 10 bases. CDR3 length equals 12 residues. Per the germline V gene, CDR1 is SNHLY and CDR2 is FYNNEI.

The chain couples TRBV2 to TRBJ1-6; unclear D gene. This TCR was sampled from an adult man with Graves' ophthalmopathy. Sample: peripheral blood. CDR3 residues: CASGLGNSPLHF. The CDR3 nucleotides are TGTGCCAGTGGGTTGGGGAATTCACCCCTCCACTTT.